This passage covers 17 T cell receptor beta chains from one sample sequenced in a study of control samples from healthy donors and cancer patients. Measured with immunoSEQ multiplex PCR; TCRdb has only the in-frame clones, and not every one. The data hold 200,000 to 250,000 clones, with 85% to 95% observed a single time. Sequenced sample: blood. Receptors originate from a man aged 50 to 59 in good health.

The chain joins TRBV19 to TRBJ2-3; weak D call: TRBD2 (6 bases). In germline, CDR1 is LNHDA, CDR2 SQIVND (reference sequence). The CDR3 has 16 residues. Trimming took 1 base from V and 4 from J, leaving 15 bases between them. This chain's CDR3 is CASSIGGALGADTQYF. CDR3 coding DNA: TGTGCCAGTAGTATAGGCGGGGCCTTGGGTGCAGATACGCAGTATTTT.

This sequence joins TRBV7-9 and TRBJ1-5; the match to TRBD1 covers 8 bases. The CDR3 contains 15 residues. J lost 3 bases, V lost 1 base, and 2 bases had no gene match. From germline, CDR1 is SEHNR and CDR2 FQNEAQ (reference sequence). The CDR3 DNA reads TGTGCCAGCAGCTTAGGGACAGGGTACAATCAGCCCCAGCATTTT. The encoded protein is CASSLGTGYNQPQHF.

J is TRBJ1-1 and V is TRBV9; D is ambiguous. Germline lookup yields CDR1 SGDLS and CDR2 YYNGEE. This CDR3 spans 14 amino acids. The ends were cut back, 3 bases at V and 1 base at J, with 10 bases in the middle. The CDR3 region is CASSEGGENTEAFF. The CDR3 DNA follows: TGTGCCAGCAGCGAGGGAGGAGAGAACACTGAAGCTTTCTTT.

Of note for this clone: This specimen includes other DNA sequences encoding the same CDR3. The V and J genes are TRBV6-5 and TRBJ1-1, with 10 bases aligning to TRBD1. J lost 4 bases, V lost 0 bases, and 2 bases had no gene match. This CDR3 has 15 amino acids. The germline gives CDR1 MNHEY, CDR2 SVGAGI. The CDR3, as DNA: TGTGCCAGCAGTTACTCATGGACAGGGGGCACTGAAGCTTTCTTT. Translating gives CASSYSWTGGTEAFF.

V and J are TRBV6-2 or TRBV6-3 and TRBJ2-5, with D uncertain. The germline V gene encodes CDR1 MNHEY and CDR2 SVGEGT. V lost 2 bases and J 7 bases, leaving 20 bases between the germline ends. CDR3 length equals 16 residues. CDR3 sequence: CASSYGAINRPVTQYF. Here the CDR3 DNA reads TGTGCCAGCAGTTACGGTGCGATCAATCGACCAGTGACCCAGTACTTC.

This chain uses TRBV7-9 with TRBJ2-7; D not resolved. This CDR3 is built from 15 residues. V shed 5 bases and J shed 0 bases, with 14 bases lying between them. Germline V gene sequence: CDR1 SEHNR, CDR2 FQNEAQ (reference sequence). DNA for the CDR3: TGTGCCAGCAGCCCCACAGCGCTGCACTCCTACGAGCAGTACGTC. Its translation is CASSPTALHSYEQYV.

The chain employs TRBV9 and TRBJ2-6; the D is unclear. Germline V gene data show CDR1 as SGDLS and CDR2 as YYNGEE. Trimming removed 4 bases from V and 0 bases from J, with 5 bases in between. The CDR3 consists of 14 residues. CDR3 protein: CASSPYSGANVLTF. CDR3 coding DNA: TGTGCCAGCAGCCCATACTCTGGGGCCAACGTCCTGACTTTC.

This clone appeared once. The chain couples TRBV7-2 to TRBJ1-3; no definite D call. Germline loops: CDR1 SGHTA, CDR2 FQGNSA. The CDR3 extends over 15 amino acids. Trimming pared 1 base from V and 8 bases from J, leaving 15 bases between. The CDR3, as DNA: TGTGCCAGCAGCTTAGTCGCAGGACCTCGAGACACCATATATTTT. It encodes CASSLVAGPRDTIYF.

The chain is built from TRBV9 and TRBJ2-3; TRBD1 agrees at 10 bases. Trimming took 1 base from V and 2 from J; bases not matched to a gene: 4. The CDR3 consists of 16 residues. Germline V gives CDR1 SGDLS, CDR2 YYNGEE. CDR3: CASSVSGTGATDTQYF. DNA of the CDR3: TGTGCCAGCAGCGTATCCGGGACAGGGGCCACAGATACGCAGTATTTT.

The chain carries TRBV7-2 and TRBJ2-7, with unresolved D. Germline V lookup: CDR1 SGHTA, CDR2 FQGNSA. Deletions cut 1 base from V and 4 bases from J, with 11 bases between. The CDR3 runs 14 residues. In DNA, the CDR3 is TGTGCCAGCAGCTTAGGATTCGGAGATTACGAGCAGTACGTC. Protein: CASSLGFGDYEQYV.

The rearrangement uses TRBV7-6 and TRBJ1-4; 10 nucleotides agree with TRBD1. Germline CDR1 reads SGHVS; CDR2 reads FNYEAQ. The length of the CDR3 is 16 residues. J was trimmed by 6 bases and V by 5 bases; bases with no gene match: 9. CDR3 amino acids: CASSTLGQGGDEKLFF. The CDR3 bases are TGTGCCAGCAGCACTTTAGGACAGGGGGGGGATGAAAAACTGTTTTTT.

Worth noting for this clone: Relative to the germline gene, one junction end is altered; a read error may explain this. V and J are TRBV13 and TRBJ2-3, with no clear D. This CDR3 contains 12 residues. Germline-derived CDR1 and CDR2 are PRHDT and FYEKMQ (reference sequence). CDR3 protein: CASSLKDGPPCF. Here the CDR3 DNA reads TGTGCCAGCAGCTTAAAGGACGGACCCCCCTGTTTT.

The chain couples TRBV11-2 to TRBJ2-2, with D perhaps assigned TRBD1 or TRBD2 (5 bases each). Germline CDR1 SGHAT, CDR2 FQNNGV. Trimming left V 5 bases short and J 4 bases short, with 17 bases between. This CDR3 is 16 amino acids long. CDR3 nucleotide sequence: TGTGCCAGCAGCCGAAGGCAGGGACGAATCACCGGGGAGCTGTTTTTT. It is translated as CASSRRQGRITGELFF.

Concerning this clone: Other DNA sequences of this sample code for an identical CDR3. This chain joins TRBV5-1 and TRBJ1-5; 8 bases match TRBD1. CDR3 length: 13 amino acids. Losses at the gene ends were 2 bases for V and 5 bases for J; bases not matched to a gene: 0. Per germline, CDR1 SGHRS and CDR2 YFSETQ. CDR3 in DNA: TGCGCCAGCAGCTTACAGGGGGATCAGCCCCAGCATTTT. The encoded protein is CASSLQGDQPQHF.

The chain combines TRBV27 with TRBJ1-1; the D is unclear. Per germline, CDR1 MNHEY and CDR2 SMNVEV (reference sequence). The CDR3 totals 14 residues. Trimming took 1 base from V and 1 from J, leaving 7 bases between them. The CDR3 DNA follows: TGTGCCAGCAGTTTATTACGGGGGAACACTGAAGCTTTCTTT. Its protein is CASSLLRGNTEAFF.

This chain links TRBV20-1 with TRBJ2-5, with 8 nucleotides matching TRBD2. CDR1 is DFQATT and CDR2 is SNEGSKA in the germline V gene (reference sequence). This CDR3 is built from 11 residues. Here the CDR3 DNA reads TGCAGAGCGGGGGACCAAGAGACCCAGTACTTC. It encodes CRAGDQETQYF.

The chain recombines TRBV7-9 with TRBJ2-7, with D unresolved. Germline V gives CDR1 SEHNR, CDR2 FQNEAQ (reference sequence). The V end was cut by 7 bases, the J end by 0 bases, with 22 bases between. The CDR3 sequence is 17 residues long. As DNA, the CDR3 is TGTGCCAGCACAACCAACCCCGGGCAGCGCCCCTCCTACGAGCAGTACTTC. Encoded protein: CASTTNPGQRPSYEQYF.